The next 17 T cell receptor beta chains were all read from a single sample in a study of T cells after yellow fever vaccination. TCRdb independently ran MiXCR on the 5' RACE reads; one entry per CDR3 protein. This table has approximately 93,000 distinct CDR3 sequences, about 5.8% appearing once. The sample in question was CD8+ T cells sorted from PBMCs, obtained 10 days after the yellow fever booster vaccination. The receptors come from a man between 18 and 35 years old who received the YFV17D yellow fever vaccine.

In its sample, this clonotype was seen a few times. The chain uses TRBV4-2 and TRBJ2-2; D remains unclear. Per germline, CDR1 LGHNA and CDR2 YNFKEQ. The CDR3 extends over 18 amino acids. V dropped 0 bases and J dropped 3 bases, with 17 bases sitting between them. CDR3 bases: TGTGCCAGCAGCCAAGATGCTTGGGGTTCTTCTTACACCGGGGAGCTGTTTTTT. Protein sequence: CASSQDAWGSSYTGELFF.

This clonotype was recorded a few times. The chain employs TRBV4-1 and TRBJ2-2; D may match TRBD1 or TRBD2 (5 bases each). Germline lookup yields CDR1 MGHRA and CDR2 YSYEKL. The CDR3 spans 14 residues. The V gene lost 4 bases and the J gene lost 2 bases, with 8 bases spanning the gap. The CDR3 coding sequence is TGCGCCAGCAGCCGGGGACCAAACACCGGGGAGCTGTTTTTT. It is translated as CASSRGPNTGELFF.

This clonotype has only a few counts. The chain has TRBV7-2 and TRBJ2-3; 7 nucleotides line up with TRBD1. V lost 5 bases and J lost 5; bases outside the gene matches: 4. Looked up from germline, CDR1 is SGHTA and CDR2 is FQGNSA. This CDR3 has 13 amino acids. CDR3 in DNA: TGTGCCAGCAGCATCACAGGGGTAGATACGCAGTATTTT. Translating gives CASSITGVDTQYF.

The chain recombines TRBV6-6 with TRBJ1-5; D unclear. The germline CDR1 and CDR2 sequences are MNHNY and SVGAGI (reference sequence). The CDR3 covers 16 residues. The V end was cut by 2 bases, the J end by 2 bases, with 13 bases between. In DNA, the CDR3 is TGTGCCAGCAGTTACCTGGCCGAAGGCGGCAATCAGCCCCAGCATTTT. It encodes CASSYLAEGGNQPQHF.

This clonotype turned up a few times. The chain's CDR3 is CASSLGPGGPYEQYV. DNA for the CDR3: TGTGCCAGCAGCTTAGGCCCGGGTGGACCCTACGAGCAGTACGTC. V gene TRBV7-9 combines with J gene TRBJ2-7; no firm D call. The V and J ends lost 1 base and 2 bases respectively, with 12 bases between them. Germline CDR1 and CDR2: SEHNR and FQNEAQ (reference sequence). This CDR3 has 15 residues.

The V gene is TRBV7-9, the J gene TRBJ1-2, with D hard to call. Trimming shortened V by 7 bases and J by 6 bases, and 9 bases separated the two germline ends. The germline V gene encodes CDR1 SEHNR and CDR2 FQNEAQ (reference sequence). There are 11 residues in the CDR3. The CDR3 reads CASTWTDGYTF. The CDR3 nucleotides are TGTGCCAGCACGTGGACGGATGGCTACACCTTC.

This clonotype was observed a few times. V is TRBV27 and J is TRBJ2-3, with D unclear. The CDR3 contains 11 residues. Germline CDR1 MNHEY, CDR2 SMNVEV (reference sequence). Trimming removed 6 bases from V and 8 bases from J, with 9 bases in between. The CDR3 loop reads CASRKSGTQYF. DNA of the CDR3: TGTGCCAGCAGAAAATCGGGTACGCAGTATTTT.

This clonotype showed up just a few times. The chain recombines TRBV7-2 with TRBJ1-2; 11 bases match TRBD1. The CDR3 has 15 amino acids. Trimming at V came to 6 bases and at J to 8 bases, leaving 11 bases not matched to a gene. Germline CDR1 is SGHTA and CDR2 is FQGNSA. The CDR3 DNA reads TGTGCCAGCAGTTTCCCGGGACAGGGGGTCAGAGGCTACACCTTC. Amino acid sequence: CASSFPGQGVRGYTF.

The chain recombines TRBV19 with TRBJ1-5, with 7 bases matching TRBD1. CDR1 and CDR2 from the germline V gene are LNHDA and SQIVND (reference sequence). This CDR3 spans 15 amino acids. Trimming cost V 5 bases and J 3 bases; bases outside gene matches: 7. The CDR3 loop reads CASSATGNYNQPQHF. CDR3 in DNA: TGTGCCAGTAGTGCGACAGGGAATTACAATCAGCCCCAGCATTTT.

The sample holds a few counts of this clonotype. The chain is built from TRBV10-3 and TRBJ2-3; D may be TRBD2 (6 bases). V was trimmed by 5 bases and J by 1 base, leaving 10 bases between them. This CDR3 has 14 residues. CDR1 and CDR2 from the germline V gene are ENHRY and SYGVKD. The CDR3 DNA reads as TGTGCCATCAGTCGAGGGGAGGGCACAGATACGCAGTATTTT. Its translation: CAISRGEGTDTQYF.

The V and J genes are TRBV5-4 and TRBJ2-7, with 9 bases aligning to TRBD1. V lost 3 bases and J lost 3; bases outside the gene matches: 4. This CDR3 has 14 residues. Germline V gene sequence: CDR1 SGHNT, CDR2 YYREEE (reference sequence). In DNA form, the CDR3 reads TGTGCCAGCAGCTCAGGACAGGGGAACTACGAGCAGTACTTC. This gives the protein CASSSGQGNYEQYF.

The V and J genes are TRBV7-6 and TRBJ1-2; no clear D. The CDR3 consists of 14 residues. V gave up 3 bases and J gave up 8 bases, with 16 bases separating them. Germline CDR1 reads SGHVS; CDR2 reads FNYEAQ. The chain's CDR3 is CASSLHSDQWGYTF. CDR3 nucleotide sequence: TGTGCCAGCAGCTTGCATTCCGATCAATGGGGCTACACCTTC.

This chain connects TRBV12-3 or TRBV12-4 to TRBJ2-3; TRBD2 aligns across 7 bases. V gave up 3 bases and J gave up 1 base; unmatched junction bases: 4. The CDR3 length is 15 residues. The CDR3 nucleotides read TGTGCCAGCAGTTTCAGACGGGGGGGCACAGATACGCAGTATTTT. Amino acid sequence: CASSFRRGGTDTQYF.

The chain combines TRBV28 with TRBJ2-7; 9 bases agree with TRBD1. The CDR3 sequence is 14 residues long. Germline V lookup: CDR1 MDHEN, CDR2 SYDVKM. V was pared by 6 bases and J by 9 bases, with 12 bases of the junction left unmatched. CDR3 region: CASSTLQGALWQYV. The CDR3 DNA reads TGTGCCAGCAGCACTTTACAGGGGGCGCTTTGGCAGTACGTC.

The J gene is TRBJ1-2, the V gene TRBV5-1; D gene uncertain. V was clipped by 4 bases and J by 3 bases, with 7 bases between them. Germline V gene data show CDR1 as SGHRS and CDR2 as YFSETQ. The CDR3 extends over 12 amino acids. The CDR3 region has the DNA TGCGCCAGCAGCCAGCGACACTATGGCTACACCTTC. It encodes CASSQRHYGYTF. The full variable domain, completed using reference TRBV5-1 and TRBJ1-2, is KAGVTQTPRYLIKTRGQQVTLSCSPISGHRSVSWYQQTPGQGLQFLFEYFSETQRNKGNFPGRFSGRQFSNSRSEMNVSTLELGDSALYLCASSQRHYGYTFGSGTRLTVV.

The rearrangement links TRBV19 to TRBJ2-1; no clear D gene. Trimming cost V 3 bases and J 8 bases, with 11 bases left between them. The CDR3 consists of 13 residues. CDR1 is LNHDA and CDR2 is SQIVND in the germline V gene (reference sequence). CDR3 protein: CASSIFHGDEQFF. The CDR3 coding sequence is TGTGCCAGTAGTATCTTTCACGGCGATGAGCAGTTCTTC.

This chain joins TRBV6-5 and TRBJ1-1; D may be TRBD1 (5 bases). With 2 bases removed from V and 3 bases from J, the gap between germline ends came to 10 bases. This CDR3 has 14 amino acids. CDR1 MNHEY and CDR2 SVGAGI come from the germline V gene. The CDR3 DNA is TGTGCCAGCAGTTACACCCGGGGGGACACTGAAGCTTTCTTT. Translation gives CASSYTRGDTEAFF.